The clone carrying this TCR beta chain was detected only a few times. An end of the junction does not agree with germline; a read error may underlie this. The sample is drawn from a study of blood T cells in healthy people across ages. Germline V gene sequence: CDR1 SEHNR, CDR2 FQNEAQ (reference sequence). The CDR3 has 12 amino acids. Using a J-beta primer mix together with a sample-barcoded 5' primer, a second PCR was run for about 6 to 11 cycles. TCRdb reprocessed the 5' RACE reads with MiXCR, giving one entry per CDR3 protein. The profile shows around 1.5 million distinct CDR3 sequences, 42% of them singletons.

Sequencing input: blood. The receptor's source is a woman younger than 30 in good health. The chain has TRBV7-9 and TRBJ1-2; D perhaps matches TRBD1 (5 bases). The CDR3 region has the DNA TGCGCCAGCAGCCGGGACCTCTATGGCTACACCTTC. This translates into CASSRDLYGYTF.